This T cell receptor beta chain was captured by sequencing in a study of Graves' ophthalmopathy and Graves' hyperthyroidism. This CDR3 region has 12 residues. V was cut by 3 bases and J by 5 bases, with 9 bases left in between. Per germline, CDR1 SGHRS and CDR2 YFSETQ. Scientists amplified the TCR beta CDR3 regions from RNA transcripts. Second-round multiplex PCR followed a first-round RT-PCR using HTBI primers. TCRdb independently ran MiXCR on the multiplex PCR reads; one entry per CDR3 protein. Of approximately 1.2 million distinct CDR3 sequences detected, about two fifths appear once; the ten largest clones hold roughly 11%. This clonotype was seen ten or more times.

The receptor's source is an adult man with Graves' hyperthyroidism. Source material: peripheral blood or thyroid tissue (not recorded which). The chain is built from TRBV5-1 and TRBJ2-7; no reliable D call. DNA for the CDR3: TGCGCCAGCAGCTATCCAGCCCACGAGCAGTACTTC. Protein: CASSYPAHEQYF.